This TCR beta chain derives from a study of blood T cells in healthy people across ages. Study-level information: Every two T cells gave about one barcoded beta molecule via template switching.

Study results and caveats: Aged donors had fewer naive CD4+ cells and lower diversity than long-lived donors. For the donors, CMV status was unknown and possibly confounded expanded clonotype changes.

The CDR3 length is 13 residues. V lost 3 bases and J 4 bases, leaving 9 bases between the germline ends. Germline V CDR1 and CDR2: KGHSH, LQKENI. This clonotype occurred a few times. No antigen is known for it. A sample-barcoded 5' primer and a J-beta primer mix were used in a second PCR of about 6 to 11 cycles. In TCRdb, the 5' RACE reads were re-called with MiXCR into one record per CDR3 protein. Of almost 1 million distinct CDR3 sequences in the sample, around 54% were seen once. Material: blood. V is TRBV18 and J is TRBJ1-2; D remains ambiguous. This sequence originates from a woman aged 60-75 years in good health. CDR3 sequence (DNA): TGTGCCAGCTCACCCGACGTGGCCTATGGCTACACCTTC. Residues: CASSPDVAYGYTF.